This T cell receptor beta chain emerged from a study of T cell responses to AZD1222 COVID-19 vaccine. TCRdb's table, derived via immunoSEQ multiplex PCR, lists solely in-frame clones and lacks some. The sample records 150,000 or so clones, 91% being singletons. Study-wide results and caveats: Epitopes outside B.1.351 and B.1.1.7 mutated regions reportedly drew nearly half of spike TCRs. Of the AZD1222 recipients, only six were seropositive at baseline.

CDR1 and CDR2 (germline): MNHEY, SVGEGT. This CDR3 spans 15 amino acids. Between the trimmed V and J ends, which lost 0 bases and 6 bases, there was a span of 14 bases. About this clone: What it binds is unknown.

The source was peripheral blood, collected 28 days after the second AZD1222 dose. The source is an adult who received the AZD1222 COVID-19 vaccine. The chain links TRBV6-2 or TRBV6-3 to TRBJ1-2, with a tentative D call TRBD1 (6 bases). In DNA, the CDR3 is TGTGCCAGCAGTTACTCGAGCAGGACAGCCGATGGCTACACCTTC. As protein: CASSYSSRTADGYTF.